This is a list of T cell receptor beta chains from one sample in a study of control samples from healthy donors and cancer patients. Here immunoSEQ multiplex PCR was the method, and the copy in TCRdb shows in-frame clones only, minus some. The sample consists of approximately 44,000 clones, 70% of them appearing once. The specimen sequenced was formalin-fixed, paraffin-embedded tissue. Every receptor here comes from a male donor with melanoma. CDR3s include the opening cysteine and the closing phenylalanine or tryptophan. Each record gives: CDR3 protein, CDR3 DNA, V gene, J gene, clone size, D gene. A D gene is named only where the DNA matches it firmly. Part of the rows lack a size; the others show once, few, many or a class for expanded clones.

CDR3 protein: CASSEISRGGSIDEQFF; CDR3 DNA: TGTGCCAGCAGTGAAATTTCCAGAGGGGGCAGTATCGATGAGCAGTTCTTC; V gene: TRBV2; J gene: TRBJ2-1; clone size: .; D gene: TRBD1
CDR3 protein: CASSLAGRGITRGGELFF; CDR3 DNA: TGTGCCAGCAGTTTAGCTGGTCGCGGGATAACACGGGGCGGGGAGCTGTTTTTT; V gene: TRBV27; J gene: TRBJ2-2; clone size: .; D gene: .
CDR3 protein: CASSLLTGGQETQYF; CDR3 DNA: TGTGCCAGCAGTTTACTCACAGGGGGACAAGAGACCCAGTACTTC; V gene: TRBV28; J gene: TRBJ2-5; clone size: .; D gene: TRBD1
CDR3 protein: CASSRPRQGAYEQYF; CDR3 DNA: TGTGCCAGCAGTCGACCTCGACAGGGGGCTTACGAGCAGTACTTC; V gene: TRBV28; J gene: TRBJ2-7; clone size: .; D gene: TRBD1
CDR3 protein: CASRPRVGNQPQHF; CDR3 DNA: TGTGCCAGCCGCCCTCGGGTGGGCAATCAGCCCCAGCATTTT; V gene: TRBV6-2/TRBV6-3; J gene: TRBJ1-5; clone size: .; D gene: .
CDR3 protein: CASSDRGGRYEQYF; CDR3 DNA: TGTGCCAGCAGTGACCGGGGGGGGCGATACGAGCAGTACTTC; V gene: TRBV6-1; J gene: TRBJ2-7; clone size: few; D gene: TRBD2
CDR3 protein: CASSIGTGANQPQHF; CDR3 DNA: TGTGCCAGTAGTATAGGGACAGGAGCGAATCAGCCCCAGCATTTT; V gene: TRBV19; J gene: TRBJ1-5; clone size: .; D gene: TRBD1
CDR3 protein: CASSLRDYDEQYF; CDR3 DNA: TGTGCCAGCAGCTTAAGGGACTATGACGAGCAGTACTTC; V gene: TRBV7-9; J gene: TRBJ2-7; clone size: .; D gene: TRBD2
CDR3 protein: CASSLAGLTSPLHF; CDR3 DNA: TGTGCCAGCAGCCTAGCAGGGCTGACTTCACCCCTCCACTTT; V gene: TRBV27; J gene: TRBJ1-6; clone size: .; D gene: .
CDR3 protein: CSARAWETQYF; CDR3 DNA: TGCAGTGCCCGGGCATGGGAGACCCAGTACTTC; V gene: TRBV20-1; J gene: TRBJ2-5; clone size: .; D gene: .
CDR3 protein: CATASGTTLNTIYF; CDR3 DNA: TGTGCCACAGCCTCCGGGACAACACTAAACACCATATATTTT; V gene: TRBV10-3; J gene: TRBJ1-3; clone size: .; D gene: .
CDR3 protein: CASSAGGFTEAFF; CDR3 DNA: TGTGCCAGCAGCGCGGGGGGTTTCACTGAAGCTTTCTTT; V gene: TRBV7-9; J gene: TRBJ1-1; clone size: .; D gene: .
CDR3 protein: CANSLDVVWRLRGDEQFF; CDR3 DNA: TGTGCCAACAGCTTAGATGTCGTGTGGAGACTCAGAGGAGATGAGCAGTTCTTC; V gene: TRBV11-2; J gene: TRBJ2-1; clone size: .; D gene: .
CDR3 protein: CASSLEGQIYYEQYF; CDR3 DNA: TGTGCCAGCAGCTTGGAGGGACAGATTTACTACGAGCAGTACTTC; V gene: TRBV5-5; J gene: TRBJ2-7; clone size: few; D gene: TRBD1
CDR3 protein: CASSPFVADTQYF; CDR3 DNA: TGTGCCAGCAGCCCTTTCGTAGCGGATACGCAGTATTTT; V gene: TRBV7-9; J gene: TRBJ2-3; clone size: .; D gene: .
CDR3 protein: CASSEGNSVSYEQYF; CDR3 DNA: TGCGCCAGCAGTGAAGGAAACTCCGTCTCCTACGAGCAGTACTTC; V gene: TRBV10-1; J gene: TRBJ2-7; clone size: .; D gene: .
CDR3 protein: CSASHPRLAGEETQYF; CDR3 DNA: TGCAGTGCTAGTCACCCAAGACTAGCGGGGGAAGAGACCCAGTACTTC; V gene: TRBV20-1; J gene: TRBJ2-5; clone size: .; D gene: TRBD2
CDR3 protein: CASSEYNEQFF; CDR3 DNA: TGTGCCAGCAGCGAGTACAATGAGCAGTTCTTC; V gene: TRBV7-9; J gene: TRBJ2-1; clone size: .; D gene: .
CDR3 protein: CASSQSILRTQYF; CDR3 DNA: TGCGCCAGCAGCCAATCTATCCTCCGTACGCAGTATTTT; V gene: TRBV4-1; J gene: TRBJ2-3; clone size: few; D gene: .
CDR3 protein: CASRTGGNTGELFF; CDR3 DNA: TGTGCCAGCCGGACAGGGGGCAACACCGGGGAGCTGTTTTTT; V gene: TRBV2; J gene: TRBJ2-2; clone size: many; D gene: TRBD1
CDR3 protein: CASSERTVGQPQHF; CDR3 DNA: TGTGCCAGCAGTGAAAGGACAGTAGGTCAGCCCCAGCATTTT; V gene: TRBV2; J gene: TRBJ1-5; clone size: few; D gene: .
CDR3 protein: CASSLAGGRGETQYF; CDR3 DNA: TGTGCCAGCAGCTTAGCCGGCGGGAGGGGTGAGACCCAGTACTTC; V gene: TRBV7-3; J gene: TRBJ2-5; clone size: few; D gene: TRBD2
CDR3 protein: CASSQDGSRTDTQYF; CDR3 DNA: TGTGCCAGCAGCCAAGACGGGAGCCGCACAGATACGCAGTATTTT; V gene: TRBV4-2; J gene: TRBJ2-3; clone size: .; D gene: .
CDR3 protein: CATSRDIIPNEKLFF; CDR3 DNA: TGTGCCACCAGCAGAGATATAATACCCAATGAAAAACTGTTTTTT; V gene: TRBV15; J gene: TRBJ1-4; clone size: .; D gene: .
CDR3 protein: CASCAAATSYEQYF; CDR3 DNA: TGTGCCAGCTGCGCAGCGGCCACCTCCTACGAGCAGTACTTC; V gene: TRBV5-5; J gene: TRBJ2-7; clone size: .; D gene: .
CDR3 protein: CAISETPEADTEAFF; CDR3 DNA: TGTGCCATCAGCGAGACTCCCGAAGCGGACACTGAAGCTTTCTTT; V gene: TRBV10-3; J gene: TRBJ1-1; clone size: .; D gene: .
CDR3 protein: CASSSPSLVNEQYF; CDR3 DNA: TGTGCCAGCAGCTCCCCCTCTCTAGTAAACGAGCAGTACTTC; V gene: TRBV11-2; J gene: TRBJ2-7; clone size: .; D gene: .